The 28 T cell receptor beta chains below all came from one sample that was sequenced in a study of cytomegalovirus exposure and HLA in healthy donors. Generated by immunoSEQ multiplex PCR, the TCRdb table keeps only in-frame clones and is missing some. The table has fewer than 200,000 clones, 85% to 90% seen once. Sequenced sample: PBMCs. The receptors stem from a woman in her twenties or thirties in good health and CMV-seronegative.

V usage is TRBV9 and J usage is TRBJ2-1; TRBD2 matches 10 bases. V lost 2 bases and J lost 7; bases outside the gene matches: 12. The germline CDR1 and CDR2 sequences are SGDLS and YYNGEE. The CDR3 spans 17 residues. CDR3 in amino acids: CASSVDVAGGLRNEQFF. The CDR3 DNA reads TGTGCCAGCAGCGTGGACGTAGCGGGAGGTCTGCGGAATGAGCAGTTCTTC.

The CDR3 coding sequence is TGTGCCAGCAGCCAAACACAGGGAGCGGGCTCTGGAAACACCATATATTTT. Its translation: CASSQTQGAGSGNTIYF. The V gene is TRBV7-8, the J gene TRBJ1-3; tentatively, D is TRBD1 (6 bases). The CDR3 is 17 residues long. Germline V gene data show CDR1 as SGHVS and CDR2 as FQNEAQ. Trimming took 5 bases from V and 0 from J, leaving 17 bases between them. The full variable domain, with the rest looked up from reference TRBV7-8 and TRBJ1-3, is GAGVSQSPRYKVAKRGQDVALRCDPISGHVSLFWYQQALGQGPEFLTYFQNEAQLDKSGLPSDRFFAERPEGSVSTLKIQRTQQEDSAVYLCASSQTQGAGSGNTIYFGEGSWLTVV.

This clone was counted a few times. The genes are TRBV5-1 and TRBJ2-2; no clear D gene. The germline V and J ends were trimmed by 2 bases and 2 bases, with 1 base remaining between them. This CDR3 region has 12 residues. Germline CDR1 reads SGHRS; CDR2 reads YFSETQ. The CDR3 nucleotides read TGCGCCAGCAGCTTCAACACCGGGGAGCTGTTTTTT. It codes for CASSFNTGELFF. Drawing the rest from reference TRBV5-1 and TRBJ2-2, the complete variable domain is KAGVTQTPRYLIKTRGQQVTLSCSPISGHRSVSWYQQTPGQGLQFLFEYFSETQRNKGNFPGRFSGRQFSNSRSEMNVSTLELGDSALYLCASSFNTGELFFGEGSRLTVL.

The count of this clone is one. The genes are TRBV2 and TRBJ1-1; D is uncertain. This CDR3 contains 16 residues. CDR1 is SNHLY and CDR2 is FYNNEI in the germline V gene. Trimming cost V 8 bases and J 0 bases, with 19 bases left between them. CDR3 DNA: TGTGCCAGCGGAGGGAGGCGGGAGAAGATGAACACTGAAGCTTTCTTT. It specifies CASGGRREKMNTEAFF.

This clone was observed at least ten times. V gene TRBV18 combines with J gene TRBJ1-4; 10 bases line up with TRBD1. This CDR3 contains 18 residues. Germline CDR1 KGHSH, CDR2 LQKENI. V shed 1 base and J 5 bases; nucleotides not matched to a gene: 10. DNA of the CDR3: TGTGCCAGCTCACCACGTTCGGCGACAGGGGGCTTCAATGAAAAACTGTTTTTT. Translated, it gives CASSPRSATGGFNEKLFF.

J is TRBJ2-1 and V is TRBV14; weak D call: TRBD1 (6 bases). Germline V gene sequence: CDR1 SGHDN, CDR2 FVKESK. The germline V and J ends were trimmed by 3 bases and 4 bases, with 13 bases remaining between them. The CDR3 loop spans 15 amino acids. This CDR3 is CASSQWQGQYNEQFF. CDR3 nucleotides: TGTGCCAGCAGCCAGTGGCAGGGACAATACAATGAGCAGTTCTTC.

The rearrangement links TRBV6-5 to TRBJ1-1; D unclear. This CDR3 has 13 residues. V lost 5 bases and J 1 base, leaving 8 bases between the germline ends. The germline CDR1 and CDR2 sequences are MNHEY and SVGAGI. CDR3 region: CASSTTGNTEAFF. The CDR3 bases are TGTGCCAGCAGTACGACGGGGAACACTGAAGCTTTCTTT.

This rearrangement joins TRBV5-6 to TRBJ1-2; no firm D call. Germline-derived CDR1 and CDR2 are SGHDT and YYEEEE. V lost 1 base and J 0 bases, leaving 10 bases between the germline ends. The CDR3 consists of 15 residues. CDR3 DNA: TGTGCCAGCAGCTTGTCGGTCAACGCTAACTATGGCTACACCTTC. Residues: CASSLSVNANYGYTF.

The rearrangement joins TRBV9 to TRBJ1-1; the D gene is possibly TRBD1 (6 bases). CDR1 and CDR2 (germline): SGDLS, YYNGEE. CDR3 length equals 14 residues. V lost 4 bases and J lost 4, with 14 bases in between. CDR3 nucleotide sequence: TGTGCCAGCAGCCCCAGGACAGCCGGCACTGAAGCTTTCTTT. Protein sequence: CASSPRTAGTEAFF.

This sequence joins TRBV5-1 and TRBJ2-6; D gene uncertain. CDR1 is SGHRS, CDR2 YFSETQ, per germline. CDR3 length equals 15 residues. Trimming took off 6 bases at V and 0 bases at J, with 10 bases between the two ends. CDR3 region: CASKVTTSGANVLTF. CDR3 sequence (DNA): TGCGCCAGCAAGGTAACAACCTCTGGGGCCAACGTCCTGACTTTC.

This chain links TRBV19 with TRBJ2-5; D unresolved. Germline V gene sequence: CDR1 LNHDA, CDR2 SQIVND (reference sequence). Between the trimmed V and J ends, which lost 3 bases and 5 bases, there was a span of 10 bases. The CDR3 totals 13 residues. The CDR3 region has the DNA TGTGCCAGTAGTATTGTGGGGAAGGAGACCCAGTACTTC. The encoded protein is CASSIVGKETQYF.

V is TRBV6-5 and J is TRBJ2-2; 10 bases align to TRBD1. CDR3 length: 14 amino acids. Germline V gene data show CDR1 as MNHEY and CDR2 as SVGAGI. Germline trimming cut 6 bases from V and 7 bases from J; bases unmatched to any gene: 5. Written as DNA, the CDR3 is TGTGCCAGCAGGGGGACAGGGGAAGGCGGGGAGCTGTTTTTT. As protein: CASRGTGEGGELFF.

The rearrangement joins TRBV29-1 to TRBJ1-3; D is undetermined. The CDR3 spans 14 residues. Germline CDR1 is SQVTM and CDR2 is ANQGSEA. The V and J ends lost 0 bases and 8 bases respectively, with 14 bases between them. The CDR3, as DNA: TGCAGCGTTGAAGATCGGGTAGAGCCTGACACCATATATTTT. Its protein is CSVEDRVEPDTIYF.

This clone is a singleton in its sample. V gene TRBV6-5 combines with J gene TRBJ1-1, with TRBD1 as a possible D gene (6 bases). The germline gives CDR1 MNHEY, CDR2 SVGAGI. The ends were cut back, 6 bases at V and 0 bases at J, with 11 bases in the middle. The CDR3 extends over 14 amino acids. As DNA, the CDR3 is TGTGCCAGCAGAAACGGACAGTTGAACACTGAAGCTTTCTTT. Amino acids: CASRNGQLNTEAFF.

The rearrangement joins TRBV27 to TRBJ1-2, with D perhaps matching TRBD1 (5 bases). V gave up 2 bases and J gave up 2 bases, with 6 bases separating them. CDR1 is MNHEY, CDR2 SMNVEV, per germline (reference sequence). The CDR3 totals 13 residues. CDR3 sequence (DNA): TGTGCCAGCAGTTTAAGGGGAAACTATGGCTACACCTTC. Translating gives CASSLRGNYGYTF.

This clone is categorized as medium-sized. V gene TRBV6-4 combines with J gene TRBJ2-2; tentatively, D is TRBD2 (5 bases). Germline values: CDR1 MRHNA, CDR2 SNTAGT. The CDR3 is 13 residues long. Between the trimmed V and J ends, which lost 2 bases and 4 bases, there was a span of 5 bases. Written as DNA, the CDR3 is TGTGCCAGCAGTGACACTAGCACCGGGGAGCTGTTTTTT. It codes for CASSDTSTGELFF.

This clone showed up just a few times. The CDR3 reads CASSYGTDYGYTF. The CDR3, as DNA: TGTGCCAGCAGTTACGGGACGGACTATGGCTACACCTTC. The chain joins TRBV6-5 to TRBJ1-2; TRBD1 is a possible D gene (5 bases). Per germline, CDR1 MNHEY and CDR2 SVGAGI. The CDR3 runs to 13 residues. Trimming left V 2 bases short and J 3 bases short, with 7 bases between.

This chain links TRBV7-2 with TRBJ1-1; D gene unclear. V was clipped by 3 bases and J by 7 bases, with 15 bases between them. CDR3 length: 14 amino acids. CDR1 is SGHTA, CDR2 FQGNSA, per germline. CDR3 nucleotide sequence: TGTGCCAGCAGCTTTAGGTGGCAGCCGCTTGAAGCTTTCTTT. Protein: CASSFRWQPLEAFF. Based on the CDR3 plus reference TRBV7-2 and TRBJ1-1, the full variable domain is GAGVSQSPSNKVTEKGKDVELRCDPISGHTALYWYRQSLGQGLEFLIYFQGNSAPDKSGLPSDRFSAERTGGSVSTLTIQRTQQEDSAVYLCASSFRWQPLEAFFGQGTRLTVV.

The CDR3 DNA reads as TGTGCCAGCAGTGATCAAGCGGGACAGGGGTCCTACGAGCAGTACTTC. Protein product: CASSDQAGQGSYEQYF. This chain uses TRBV2 with TRBJ2-7, with TRBD1 matching 10 bases. V lost 3 bases to trimming and J lost 1 base; unmatched junction nucleotides: 6. This CDR3 has 16 residues. Germline loops: CDR1 SNHLY, CDR2 FYNNEI.

The chain uses TRBV25-1 and TRBJ1-1; D remains ambiguous. In germline, CDR1 is MGHDK, CDR2 SYGVNS. The CDR3 totals 14 residues. Trimming left V 4 bases short and J 1 base short, with 10 bases between. The CDR3 loop is CASSGDGRNTEAFF. The CDR3 coding sequence is TGTGCCAGCAGTGGCGACGGAAGGAACACTGAAGCTTTCTTT. Full variable domain (remainder filled in from reference TRBV25-1 and TRBJ1-1): EADIYQTPRYLVIGTGKKITLECSQTMGHDKMYWYQQDPGMELHLIHYSYGVNSTEKGDLSSESTVSRIRTEHFPLTLESARPSHTSQYLCASSGDGRNTEAFFGQGTRLTVV.

This rearrangement joins TRBV9 to TRBJ1-1; 9 positions match TRBD1. The CDR3 is 15 residues long. In germline, CDR1 is SGDLS, CDR2 YYNGEE. V trimming: 3 bases; J trimming: 5 bases; junction bases outside the gene matches: 8. The CDR3 loop reads CASSDGGQGGTEAFF. In nucleotides, the CDR3 is TGTGCCAGCAGCGATGGGGGACAGGGAGGGACTGAAGCTTTCTTT.

V usage is TRBV10-3 and J usage is TRBJ1-5; 7 bases are shared with TRBD1. V lost 2 bases and J lost 3; bases outside the gene matches: 4. The germline CDR1 and CDR2 sequences are ENHRY and SYGVKD. This CDR3 spans 15 amino acids. CDR3 nucleotide sequence: TGTGCCATCAGTGAGACAGGGGTGGACAATCAGCCCCAGCATTTT. It translates to CAISETGVDNQPQHF.

The chain joins TRBV4-1 to TRBJ2-7, with a weak D call TRBD1 (5 bases). This CDR3 has 13 amino acids. V was cut by 3 bases and J by 2 bases, with 8 bases left in between. Germline V gene data show CDR1 as MGHRA and CDR2 as YSYEKL. The CDR3: CASSQTEAYEQYF. The CDR3, as DNA: TGCGCCAGCAGCCAGACAGAGGCCTACGAGCAGTACTTC.

A few counts support this clone. The rearrangement uses TRBV7-9 and TRBJ1-2, with TRBD1 identical over 9 bases. Germline values: CDR1 SEHNR, CDR2 FQNEAQ (reference sequence). The CDR3 contains 14 residues. With V trimmed by 4 bases and J by 4 bases, 4 bases remained unmatched. The CDR3 DNA sequence: TGTGCCAGCAGCTCGGGACAGGGAGGCTATGGCTACACCTTC. The encoded protein is CASSSGQGGYGYTF.

By sample share, this clone is medium-sized. The rearrangement uses TRBV4-3 and TRBJ1-5; no firm D call. The CDR3 contains 14 residues. Germline V CDR1 and CDR2: LGHNA, YSLEER. With 2 bases removed from V and 4 bases from J, the gap between germline ends came to 9 bases. The CDR3 coding sequence is TGCGCCAGCAGCCAACTGGGCAGAAATCAGCCCCAGCATTTT. Encoded protein: CASSQLGRNQPQHF.

This chain connects TRBV28 to TRBJ2-3; maybe TRBD2 (6 bases). V was trimmed by 6 bases and J by 2 bases, leaving 9 bases between them. The length of the CDR3 is 13 residues. Germline CDR1 and CDR2: MDHEN and SYDVKM. In nucleotides, the CDR3 is TGTGCCAGCAGCCAGGACTACACAGATACGCAGTATTTT. It translates to CASSQDYTDTQYF.

This chain links TRBV7-2 with TRBJ1-5, with 9 bases fitting TRBD1. V gave up 5 bases and J gave up 6 bases; unmatched junction bases: 8. The CDR3 length is 15 residues. Germline V gives CDR1 SGHTA, CDR2 FQGNSA. CDR3 amino acids: CASSRQGGRAQPQHF. The CDR3 region has the DNA TGTGCCAGCAGCAGACAGGGGGGAAGGGCTCAGCCCCAGCATTTT.

The chain links TRBV28 to TRBJ2-3, with 7 bases fitting TRBD2. This CDR3 is built from 15 residues. The V and J ends lost 3 bases and 3 bases, in that order; junction bases with no gene match: 6. Germline V gives CDR1 MDHEN, CDR2 SYDVKM. For the CDR3, the DNA is TGTGCCAGCAGTTTGGGCGGGAGAACGACAGATACGCAGTATTTT. It specifies CASSLGGRTTDTQYF.